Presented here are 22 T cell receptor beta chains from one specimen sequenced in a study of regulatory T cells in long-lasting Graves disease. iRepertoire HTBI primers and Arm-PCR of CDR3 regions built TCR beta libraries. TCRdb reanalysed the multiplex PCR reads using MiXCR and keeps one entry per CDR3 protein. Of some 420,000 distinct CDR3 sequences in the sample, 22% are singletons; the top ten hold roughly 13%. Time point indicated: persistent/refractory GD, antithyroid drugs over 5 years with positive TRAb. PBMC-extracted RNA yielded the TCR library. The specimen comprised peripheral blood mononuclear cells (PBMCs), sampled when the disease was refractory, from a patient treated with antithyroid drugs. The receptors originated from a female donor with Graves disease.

The DNA of the CDR3 is TGTGCCAGCAGATCCGACGAACAGGGGTGGTCACCCCTCCACTTT. It yields the protein CASRSDEQGWSPLHF. This chain joins TRBV6-1 and TRBJ1-6, with 7 bases lining up with TRBD1. In germline, CDR1 is MNHNS, CDR2 SASEGT. V lost 6 bases, J lost 10 bases, and 12 bases stayed unmatched. The CDR3 is made up of 15 amino acids.

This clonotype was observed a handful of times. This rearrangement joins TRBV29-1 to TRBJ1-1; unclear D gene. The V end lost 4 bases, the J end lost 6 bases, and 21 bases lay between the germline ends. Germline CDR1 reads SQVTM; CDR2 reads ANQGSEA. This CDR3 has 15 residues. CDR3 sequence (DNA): TGCAGCGTTGGAGTTGGTAGGGCTATATCGTCTGAAGCTTTCTTT. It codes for CSVGVGRAISSEAFF. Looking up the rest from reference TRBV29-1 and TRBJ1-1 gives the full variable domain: SAVISQKPSRDICQRGTSLTIQCQVDSQVTMMFWYRQQPGQSLTLIATANQGSEATYESGFVIDKFPISRPNLTFSTLTVSNMSPEDSSIYLCSVGVGRAISSEAFFGQGTRLTVV.

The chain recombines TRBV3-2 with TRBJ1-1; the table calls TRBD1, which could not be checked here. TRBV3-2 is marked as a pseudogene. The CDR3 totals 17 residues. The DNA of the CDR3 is TGTGCCAGCAGCCAAGAAGGGGACACCCACATGAACACTGAAGCTTTCTTT. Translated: CASSQEGDTHMNTEAFF.

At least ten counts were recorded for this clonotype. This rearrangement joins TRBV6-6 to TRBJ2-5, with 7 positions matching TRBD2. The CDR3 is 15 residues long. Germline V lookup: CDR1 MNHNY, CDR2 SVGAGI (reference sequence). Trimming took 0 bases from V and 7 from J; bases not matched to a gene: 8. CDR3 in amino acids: CASSYSEGSSGTQYF. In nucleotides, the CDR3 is TGTGCCAGCAGTTACTCGGAGGGGTCTAGCGGGACCCAGTACTTC.

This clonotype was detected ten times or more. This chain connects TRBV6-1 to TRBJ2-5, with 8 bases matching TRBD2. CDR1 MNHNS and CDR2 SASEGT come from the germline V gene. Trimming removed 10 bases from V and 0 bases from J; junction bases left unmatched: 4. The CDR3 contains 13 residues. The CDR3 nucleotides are TGTGCCACCTGGCGGGGGGACCAAGAGACCCAGTACTTC. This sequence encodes CATWRGDQETQYF.

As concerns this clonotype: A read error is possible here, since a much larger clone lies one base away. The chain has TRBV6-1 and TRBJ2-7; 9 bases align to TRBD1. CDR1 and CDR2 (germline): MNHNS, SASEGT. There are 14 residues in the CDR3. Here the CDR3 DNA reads TGTGCCAGCAAGGGAGGCACAGGGGGCTACGGGCAGTACTTC. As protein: CASKGGTGGYGQYF.

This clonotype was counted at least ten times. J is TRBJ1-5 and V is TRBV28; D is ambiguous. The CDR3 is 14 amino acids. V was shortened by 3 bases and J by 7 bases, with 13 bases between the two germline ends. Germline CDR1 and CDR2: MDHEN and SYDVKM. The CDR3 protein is CASSFLEDEQPQHF. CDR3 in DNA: TGTGCCAGCAGTTTTTTGGAGGACGAACAGCCCCAGCATTTT.

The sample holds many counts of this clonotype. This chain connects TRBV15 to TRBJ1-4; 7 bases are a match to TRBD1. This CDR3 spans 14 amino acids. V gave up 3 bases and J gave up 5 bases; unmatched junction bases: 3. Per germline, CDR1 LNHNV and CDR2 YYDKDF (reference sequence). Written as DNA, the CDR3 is TGTGCCACCAGCAGGACAGGGCCCAATGAAAAACTGTTTTTT. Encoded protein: CATSRTGPNEKLFF.

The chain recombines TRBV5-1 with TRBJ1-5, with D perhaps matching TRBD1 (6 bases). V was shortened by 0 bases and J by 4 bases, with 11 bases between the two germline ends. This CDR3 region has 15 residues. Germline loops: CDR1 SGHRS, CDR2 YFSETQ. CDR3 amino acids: CASSLDGQRNQPQHF. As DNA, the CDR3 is TGCGCCAGCAGCTTGGATGGACAGCGTAATCAGCCCCAGCATTTT.

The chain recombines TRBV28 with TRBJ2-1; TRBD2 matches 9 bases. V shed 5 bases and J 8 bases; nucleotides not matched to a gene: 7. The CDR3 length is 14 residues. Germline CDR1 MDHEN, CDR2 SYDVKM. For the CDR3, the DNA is TGTGCCAGCAGTGGGGGACTAGCTTTCGATGAGCAGTTCTTC. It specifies CASSGGLAFDEQFF.

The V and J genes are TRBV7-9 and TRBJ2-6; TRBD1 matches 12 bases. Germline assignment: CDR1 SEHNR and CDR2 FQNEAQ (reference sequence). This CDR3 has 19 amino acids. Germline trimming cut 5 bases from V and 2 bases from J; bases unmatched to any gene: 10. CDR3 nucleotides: TGTGCCAGCAGCCCGGAACCGGGACAGGGGGCTACTGGGGCCAACGTCCTGACTTTC. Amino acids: CASSPEPGQGATGANVLTF. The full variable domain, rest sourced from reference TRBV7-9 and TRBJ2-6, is DTGVSQNPRHKITKRGQNVTFRCDPISEHNRLYWYRQTLGQGPEFLTYFQNEAQLEKSRLLSDRFSAERPKGSFSTLEIQRTEQGDSAMYLCASSPEPGQGATGANVLTFGAGSRLTVL.

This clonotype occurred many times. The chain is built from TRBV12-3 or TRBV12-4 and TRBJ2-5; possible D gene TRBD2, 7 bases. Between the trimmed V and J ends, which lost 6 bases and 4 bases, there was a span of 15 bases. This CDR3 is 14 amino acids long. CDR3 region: CASRVGGGVETQYF. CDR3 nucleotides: TGTGCCAGCAGGGTGGGGGGGGGCGTAGAGACCCAGTACTTC.

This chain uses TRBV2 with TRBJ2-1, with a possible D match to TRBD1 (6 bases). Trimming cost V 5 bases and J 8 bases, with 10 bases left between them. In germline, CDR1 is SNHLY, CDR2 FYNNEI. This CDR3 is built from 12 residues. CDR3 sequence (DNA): TGTGCCAGCAGTCAGCAGGGGTATGAGCAGTTCTTC. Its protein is CASSQQGYEQFF. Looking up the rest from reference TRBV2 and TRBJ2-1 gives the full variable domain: EPEVTQTPSHQVTQMGQEVILRCVPISNHLYFYWYRQILGQKVEFLVSFYNNEISEKSEIFDDQFSVERPDGSNFTLKIRSTKLEDSAMYFCASSQQGYEQFFGPGTRLTVL.

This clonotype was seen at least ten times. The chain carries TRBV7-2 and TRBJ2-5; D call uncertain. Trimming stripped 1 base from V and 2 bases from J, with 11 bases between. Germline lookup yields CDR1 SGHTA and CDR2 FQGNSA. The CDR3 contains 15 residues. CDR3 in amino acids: CASSLVTDLQETQYF. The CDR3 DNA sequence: TGTGCCAGCAGCTTAGTTACAGACCTGCAAGAGACCCAGTACTTC.

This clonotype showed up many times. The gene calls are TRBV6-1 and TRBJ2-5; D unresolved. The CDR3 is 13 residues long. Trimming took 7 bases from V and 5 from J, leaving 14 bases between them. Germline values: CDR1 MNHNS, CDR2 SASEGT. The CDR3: CASTKRAFETQYF. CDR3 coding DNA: TGTGCCAGCACAAAACGGGCTTTTGAGACCCAGTACTTC.

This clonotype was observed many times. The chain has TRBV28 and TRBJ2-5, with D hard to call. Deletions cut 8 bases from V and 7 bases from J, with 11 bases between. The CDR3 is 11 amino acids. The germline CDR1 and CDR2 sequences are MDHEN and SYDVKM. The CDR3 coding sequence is TGTGCCAGCCGGATGGCCGGGACCCAGTACTTC. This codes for CASRMAGTQYF.

CDR3 bases: TGTGCCAGCAGCCACAGGGGGGATTTGGTTCAGCCCCAGCATTTT. Its translation: CASSHRGDLVQPQHF. The chain is built from TRBV6-1 and TRBJ1-5, with 8 bases that match TRBD1. CDR1 and CDR2 (germline): MNHNS, SASEGT. J was trimmed by 6 bases and V by 6 bases; bases with no gene match: 10. The CDR3 spans 15 residues.

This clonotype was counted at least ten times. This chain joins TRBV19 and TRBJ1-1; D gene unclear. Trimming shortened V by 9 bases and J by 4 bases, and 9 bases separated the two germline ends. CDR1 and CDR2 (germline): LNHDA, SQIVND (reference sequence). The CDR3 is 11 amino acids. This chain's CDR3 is CASSVSTEAFF. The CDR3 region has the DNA TGTGCCAGCAGCGTGAGCACTGAAGCTTTCTTT.

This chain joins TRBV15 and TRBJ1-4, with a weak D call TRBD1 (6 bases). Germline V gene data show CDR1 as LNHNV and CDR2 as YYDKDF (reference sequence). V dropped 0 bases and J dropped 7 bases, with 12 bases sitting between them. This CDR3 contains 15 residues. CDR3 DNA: TGTGCCACCAGCAGAGATGGGGGACAAGGTGAAAAACTGTTTTTT. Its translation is CATSRDGGQGEKLFF.

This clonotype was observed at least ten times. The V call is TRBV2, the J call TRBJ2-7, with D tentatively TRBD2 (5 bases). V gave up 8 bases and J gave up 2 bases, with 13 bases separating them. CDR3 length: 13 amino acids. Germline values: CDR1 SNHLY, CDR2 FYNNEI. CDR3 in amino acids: CASVTDFTYEQYF. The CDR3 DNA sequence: TGTGCCAGCGTTACGGACTTCACCTACGAGCAGTACTTC.

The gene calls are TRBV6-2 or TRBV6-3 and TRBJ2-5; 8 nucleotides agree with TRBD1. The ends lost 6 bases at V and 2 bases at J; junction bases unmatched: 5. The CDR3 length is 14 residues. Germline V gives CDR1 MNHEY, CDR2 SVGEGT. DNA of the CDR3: TGTGCCAGCAGACGATGGACAGGGCAAGAGACCCAGTACTTC. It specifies CASRRWTGQETQYF.

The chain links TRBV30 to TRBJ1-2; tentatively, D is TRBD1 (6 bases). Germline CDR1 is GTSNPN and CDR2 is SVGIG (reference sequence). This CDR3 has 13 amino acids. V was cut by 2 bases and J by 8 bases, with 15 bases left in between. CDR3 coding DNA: TGTGCCTGGAGTATTGACAGGTTTGGAGGCTACACCTTC. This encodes CAWSIDRFGGYTF.